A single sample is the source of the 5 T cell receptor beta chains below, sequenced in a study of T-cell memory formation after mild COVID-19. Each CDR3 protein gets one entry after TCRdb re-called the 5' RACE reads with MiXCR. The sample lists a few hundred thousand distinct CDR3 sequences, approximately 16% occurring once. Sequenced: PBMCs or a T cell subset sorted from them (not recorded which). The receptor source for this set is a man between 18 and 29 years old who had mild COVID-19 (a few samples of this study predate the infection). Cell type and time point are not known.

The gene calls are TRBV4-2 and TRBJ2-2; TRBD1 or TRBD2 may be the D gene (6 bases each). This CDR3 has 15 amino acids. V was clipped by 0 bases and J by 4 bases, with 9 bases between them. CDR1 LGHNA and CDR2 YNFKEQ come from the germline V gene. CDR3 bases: TGTGCCAGCAGCCAAGATGAGGGGGGCACCGGGGAGCTGTTTTTT. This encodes CASSQDEGGTGELFF.

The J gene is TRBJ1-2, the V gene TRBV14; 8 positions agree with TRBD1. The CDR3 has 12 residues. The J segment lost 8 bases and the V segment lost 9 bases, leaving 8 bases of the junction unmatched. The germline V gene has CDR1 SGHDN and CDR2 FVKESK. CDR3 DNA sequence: TGTGCCAGTGGGCGACAGGGGAGCGGCTACACCTTC. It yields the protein CASGRQGSGYTF.

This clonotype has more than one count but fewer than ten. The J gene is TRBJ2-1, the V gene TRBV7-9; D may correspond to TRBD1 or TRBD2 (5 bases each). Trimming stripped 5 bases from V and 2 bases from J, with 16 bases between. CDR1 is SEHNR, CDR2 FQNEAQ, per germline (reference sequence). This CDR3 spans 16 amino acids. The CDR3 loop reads CASSTSLGTAYNEQFF. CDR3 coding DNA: TGTGCCAGCAGCACTTCACTCGGGACGGCCTACAATGAGCAGTTCTTC.

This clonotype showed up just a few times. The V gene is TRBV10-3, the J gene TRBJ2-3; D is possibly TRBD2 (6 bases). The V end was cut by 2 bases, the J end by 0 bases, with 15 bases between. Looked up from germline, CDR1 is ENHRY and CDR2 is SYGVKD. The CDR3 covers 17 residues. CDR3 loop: CAISEEVLGGSTDTQYF. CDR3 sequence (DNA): TGTGCCATCAGTGAGGAGGTGTTGGGGGGTAGCACAGATACGCAGTATTTT.

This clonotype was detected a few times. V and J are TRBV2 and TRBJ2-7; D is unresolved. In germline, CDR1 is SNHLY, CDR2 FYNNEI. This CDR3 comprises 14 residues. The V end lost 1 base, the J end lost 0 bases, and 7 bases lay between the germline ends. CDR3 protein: CASSEVSHSYEQYV. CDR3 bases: TGTGCCAGCAGTGAAGTGTCGCACTCCTACGAGCAGTACGTC.